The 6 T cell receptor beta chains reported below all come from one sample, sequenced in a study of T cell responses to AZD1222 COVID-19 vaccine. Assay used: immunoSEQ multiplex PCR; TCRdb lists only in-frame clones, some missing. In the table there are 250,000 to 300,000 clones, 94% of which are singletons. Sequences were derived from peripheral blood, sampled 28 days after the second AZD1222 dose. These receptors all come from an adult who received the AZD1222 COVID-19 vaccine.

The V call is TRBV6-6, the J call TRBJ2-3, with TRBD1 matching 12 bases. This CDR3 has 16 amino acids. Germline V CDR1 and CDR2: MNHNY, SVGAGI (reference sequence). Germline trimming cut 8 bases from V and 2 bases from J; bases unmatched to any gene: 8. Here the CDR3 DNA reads TGTGCCAGCCGGGACAGGGGGCGATCCTACACAGATACGCAGTATTTT. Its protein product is CASRDRGRSYTDTQYF.

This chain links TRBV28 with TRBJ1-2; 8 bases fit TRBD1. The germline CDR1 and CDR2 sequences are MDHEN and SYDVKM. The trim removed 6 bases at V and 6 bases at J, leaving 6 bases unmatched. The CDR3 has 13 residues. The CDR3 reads CASSLTRGHGYTF. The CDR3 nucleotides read TGTGCCAGCAGCTTGACCAGGGGGCATGGCTACACCTTC.

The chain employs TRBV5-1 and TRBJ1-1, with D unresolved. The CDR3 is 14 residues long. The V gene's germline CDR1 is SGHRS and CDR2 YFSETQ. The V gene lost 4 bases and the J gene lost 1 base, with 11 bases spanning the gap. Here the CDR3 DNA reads TGCGCCAGCAGCGCCCAGACGGAGAACACTGAAGCTTTCTTT. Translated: CASSAQTENTEAFF.

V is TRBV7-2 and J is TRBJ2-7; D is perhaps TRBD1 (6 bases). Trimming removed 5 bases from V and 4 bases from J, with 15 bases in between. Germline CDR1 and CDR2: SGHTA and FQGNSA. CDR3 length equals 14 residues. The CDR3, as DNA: TGTGCCAGCAGCCCTCGGTGGACAGCATACGAGCAGTACTTC. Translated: CASSPRWTAYEQYF.

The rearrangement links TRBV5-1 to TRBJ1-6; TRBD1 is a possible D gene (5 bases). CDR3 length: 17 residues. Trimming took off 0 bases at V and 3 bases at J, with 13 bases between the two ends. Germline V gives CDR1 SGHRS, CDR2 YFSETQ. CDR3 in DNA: TGCGCCAGCAGCTTGGCCTTCAGGGACGGCTATAATTCACCCCTCCACTTT. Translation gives CASSLAFRDGYNSPLHF.

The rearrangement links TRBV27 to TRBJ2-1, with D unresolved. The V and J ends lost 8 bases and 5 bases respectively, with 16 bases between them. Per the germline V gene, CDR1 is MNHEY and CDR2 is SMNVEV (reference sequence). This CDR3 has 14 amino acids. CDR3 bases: TGTGCCAGCTGCCACCACGGCGCACACAATGAGCAGTTCTTC. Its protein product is CASCHHGAHNEQFF.